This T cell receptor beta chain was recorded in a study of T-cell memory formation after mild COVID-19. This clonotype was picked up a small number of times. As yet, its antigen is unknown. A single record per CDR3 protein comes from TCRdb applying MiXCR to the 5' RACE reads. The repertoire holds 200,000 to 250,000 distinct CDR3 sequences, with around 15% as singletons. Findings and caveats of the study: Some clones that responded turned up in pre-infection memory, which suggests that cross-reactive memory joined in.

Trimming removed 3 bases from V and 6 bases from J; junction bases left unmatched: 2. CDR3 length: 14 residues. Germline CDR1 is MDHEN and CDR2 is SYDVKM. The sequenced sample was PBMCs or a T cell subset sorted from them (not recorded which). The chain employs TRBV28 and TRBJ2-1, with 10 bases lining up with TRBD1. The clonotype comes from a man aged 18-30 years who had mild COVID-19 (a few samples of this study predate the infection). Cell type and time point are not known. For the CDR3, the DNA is TGTGCCAGCAGTTTGCGGACAGGGGGCAATGAGCAGTTCTTC. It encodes CASSLRTGGNEQFF.